Below are 27 T cell receptor beta chains sequenced from a single sample in a study of blood T cell repertoires in COVID-19. Clones were sequenced by immunoSEQ multiplex PCR, and TCRdb holds only the in-frame ones, with some missing. Of fewer than 180,000 clones listed, approximately 90% are singletons. Sequencing was performed on peripheral blood. Every receptor here comes from a woman aged 55-69 years with active or convalescent COVID-19.

The gene calls are TRBV18 and TRBJ1-1, with 7 bases matching TRBD1. V lost 3 bases and J lost 2; bases outside the gene matches: 6. The length of the CDR3 is 15 residues. Germline V gene data show CDR1 as KGHSH and CDR2 as LQKENI. The CDR3 spells CASSPTTGDNTEAFF. For the CDR3, the DNA is TGTGCCAGCTCACCCACAACAGGGGATAACACTGAAGCTTTCTTT.

As to this clone: One end of the junction fails to match germline, which may point to a read error. The V call is TRBV7-2, the J call TRBJ1-1; D not certain. The CDR3 totals 13 residues. CDR1 is SGHTA and CDR2 is FQGNSA in the germline V gene. CDR3 region: CASSLGTNNEAFF. The CDR3 nucleotides are TGTGCCAGCAGCTTAGGAACAAACAATGAAGCTTTCTTT.

V usage is TRBV11-2 and J usage is TRBJ2-5; maybe TRBD2 (6 bases). V was trimmed by 0 bases and J by 4 bases, leaving 9 bases between them. The CDR3 sequence is 14 residues long. Germline V gene data show CDR1 as SGHAT and CDR2 as FQNNGV. CDR3 residues: CASSLDGGPETQYF. The CDR3 DNA follows: TGTGCCAGCAGCTTAGATGGAGGGCCAGAGACCCAGTACTTC.

About this clone: It is unclear where the CDR3 begins or ends on the DNA, so no DNA is shown, and the CDR3 is as TCRdb lists it. V gene TRBV6-6 combines with J gene TRBJ2-7; TRBD1, the D gene given by the table, was not confirmed from the DNA. Germline CDR1 and CDR2: MNHNY and SVGAGI (reference sequence). The CDR3 extends over 13 residues, inclusive of both ends. The CDR3 sequence: CASSSSTGGEQYF.

This sequence joins TRBV2 and TRBJ1-1; possibly TRBD1 for D (6 bases). The CDR3 totals 14 residues. Trimming stripped 8 bases from V and 0 bases from J, with 13 bases between. From germline, CDR1 is SNHLY and CDR2 FYNNEI. CDR3 in amino acids: CASLWTEMNTEAFF. Written as DNA, the CDR3 is TGTGCCAGCCTCTGGACAGAAATGAACACTGAAGCTTTCTTT.

The rearrangement links TRBV7-6 to TRBJ2-7, with D unclear. The germline V and J ends were trimmed by 0 bases and 2 bases, with 5 bases remaining between them. The germline V gene encodes CDR1 SGHVS and CDR2 FNYEAQ. The CDR3 spans 13 residues. The chain's CDR3 is CASSLAQPYEQYF. The CDR3 region has the DNA TGTGCCAGCAGCTTAGCACAACCCTACGAGCAGTACTTC.

V usage is TRBV5-8 and J usage is TRBJ1-1, with 7 positions matching TRBD1. The junction had 7 bases not matched to a gene; V was cut back by 7 bases and J by 7 bases. CDR1 and CDR2 from the germline V gene are SGHTS and YDEGEE. This CDR3 has 12 amino acids. CDR3 nucleotides: TGTGCCAGCTCCTTAGGGGGCCTTGAAGCTTTCTTT. Its translation: CASSLGGLEAFF.

This clone was counted once. The chain has TRBV7-6 and TRBJ1-1; a weak D match, TRBD1 (6 bases). The CDR3 loop spans 14 amino acids. In germline, CDR1 is SGHVS, CDR2 FNYEAQ. Trimming took 5 bases from V and 5 from J, leaving 15 bases between them. The CDR3: CASSPRGGATEAFF. DNA of the CDR3: TGTGCCAGCAGCCCTAGGGGGGGCGCAACTGAAGCTTTCTTT.

The V and J genes are TRBV5-4 and TRBJ2-5; tentatively, D is TRBD1 (5 bases). The CDR3 is 14 residues long. V gave up 1 base and J gave up 3 bases, with 10 bases separating them. Germline CDR1 reads SGHNT; CDR2 reads YYREEE (reference sequence). The CDR3 bases are TGTGCCAGCAGCTTGAGGACCAGGGAAGAGACCCAGTACTTC. Residues: CASSLRTREETQYF.

The chain uses TRBV19 and TRBJ1-1, with 7 bases that match TRBD1. V shed 5 bases, J shed 2 bases, and the junction held 5 bases outside the gene matches. The CDR3 is 14 amino acids. The germline V gene encodes CDR1 LNHDA and CDR2 SQIVND (reference sequence). In DNA form, the CDR3 reads TGTGCCAGTAGTCTCGGGACAGTTAACACTGAAGCTTTCTTT. Protein sequence: CASSLGTVNTEAFF.

V and J are TRBV7-2 and TRBJ1-6; D possibly corresponds to TRBD1 (6 bases). The CDR3 consists of 17 residues. Trimming shortened V by 1 base and J by 8 bases, and 18 bases separated the two germline ends. Germline V gene data show CDR1 as SGHTA and CDR2 as FQGNSA. The CDR3 reads CASSLERDIWSDSPLHF. For the CDR3, the DNA is TGTGCCAGCAGCTTAGAGCGGGACATTTGGTCGGATTCACCCCTCCACTTT. Supplemented by reference TRBV7-2 and TRBJ1-6, the full variable domain reads GAGVSQSPSNKVTEKGKDVELRCDPISGHTALYWYRQSLGQGLEFLIYFQGNSAPDKSGLPSDRFSAERTGGSVSTLTIQRTQQEDSAVYLCASSLERDIWSDSPLHFGNGTRLTVT.

The chain combines TRBV5-4 with TRBJ2-3, with TRBD2 identical over 7 bases. J was trimmed by 1 base and V by 0 bases; bases with no gene match: 2. Looked up from germline, CDR1 is SGHNT and CDR2 is YYREEE (reference sequence). This CDR3 contains 15 residues. The CDR3 reads CASSLAAGGTDTQYF. CDR3 sequence (DNA): TGTGCCAGCAGCTTGGCGGCGGGAGGCACAGATACGCAGTATTTT.

V and J are TRBV28 and TRBJ2-3, with 8 bases fitting TRBD2. The V and J ends lost 10 bases and 0 bases, in that order; junction bases with no gene match: 6. The CDR3 sequence is 14 residues long. Germline-derived CDR1 and CDR2 are MDHEN and SYDVKM. This CDR3 reads CATGGVPSTDTQYF. The CDR3 DNA reads TGTGCCACGGGGGGGGTCCCTAGCACAGATACGCAGTATTTT.

This clone was counted between two and nine times. The chain links TRBV19 to TRBJ2-5, with 10 nucleotides matching TRBD2. The CDR3 spans 18 residues. Germline trimming cut 5 bases from V and 5 bases from J; bases unmatched to any gene: 17. Germline CDR1 and CDR2: LNHDA and SQIVND (reference sequence). The DNA of the CDR3 is TGTGCCAGTAGTCACCCCTGGGTAGCGGGGGGCGCGGGGGAGACCCAGTACTTC. Its protein product is CASSHPWVAGGAGETQYF.

The chain is built from TRBV7-2 and TRBJ1-6; tentatively, D is TRBD1 (5 bases). Germline V CDR1 and CDR2: SGHTA, FQGNSA. The CDR3 totals 17 residues. The V end was cut by 1 base, the J end by 4 bases, with 14 bases between. The CDR3 DNA follows: TGTGCCAGCAGCTTAGGTCCTTTGGACACTTATAATTCACCCCTCCACTTT. It codes for CASSLGPLDTYNSPLHF.

The chain has TRBV19 and TRBJ2-3; a weak D match, TRBD2 (5 bases). This CDR3 comprises 13 residues. V lost 4 bases and J lost 9, with 14 bases in between. CDR1 is LNHDA and CDR2 is SQIVND in the germline V gene (reference sequence). CDR3 nucleotides: TGTGCCAGTAGTACCTCCCAAACGGGGACGCAGTATTTT. This translates into CASSTSQTGTQYF.

The genes are TRBV5-4 and TRBJ1-4; 7 nucleotides match TRBD1. The germline gives CDR1 SGHNT, CDR2 YYREEE (reference sequence). V shed 4 bases, J shed 3 bases, and the junction held 9 bases outside the gene matches. The length of the CDR3 is 16 residues. This chain's CDR3 is CASSLTGAGANEKLFF. CDR3 DNA sequence: TGTGCCAGCAGCCTAACAGGGGCCGGGGCTAATGAAAAACTGTTTTTT. The variable domain in full, with the rest retrieved from reference TRBV5-4 and TRBJ1-4, is ETGVTQSPTHLIKTRGQQVTLRCSSQSGHNTVSWYQQALGQGPQFIFQYYREEENGRGNFPPRFSGLQFPNYSSELNVNALELDDSALYLCASSLTGAGANEKLFFGSGTQLSVL.

This chain links TRBV19 with TRBJ1-5, with D perhaps matching TRBD1 (5 bases). Germline loops: CDR1 LNHDA, CDR2 SQIVND (reference sequence). The CDR3 runs to 15 residues. Deletions cut 6 bases from V and 11 bases from J, with 23 bases between. The CDR3 DNA reads TGTGCCAGTAGAGTCGGACCGACTGTGGGGGGGGCCCAGCATTTT. Amino acid sequence: CASRVGPTVGGAQHF.

The J gene is TRBJ1-3, the V gene TRBV19, with TRBD1 as a possible D gene (6 bases). V was trimmed by 10 bases and J by 2 bases, leaving 18 bases between them. Germline V gives CDR1 LNHDA, CDR2 SQIVND (reference sequence). This CDR3 contains 15 residues. The chain's CDR3 is CATQDSRDPGNTIYF. The CDR3 coding sequence is TGTGCCACCCAGGACAGTCGTGACCCTGGAAACACCATATATTTT.

The V and J genes are TRBV10-1 and TRBJ2-1; tentatively, D is TRBD1 (5 bases). This CDR3 region has 15 residues. Trimming stripped 0 bases from V and 2 bases from J, with 8 bases between. Germline V CDR1 and CDR2: WNHNN, SYGVQD (reference sequence). CDR3 sequence reads: CASSESATAYNEQFF. The CDR3 DNA reads as TGCGCCAGCAGTGAGTCGGCGACAGCCTACAATGAGCAGTTCTTC.

This rearrangement joins TRBV5-6 to TRBJ2-3; D is perhaps TRBD1 (5 bases). Germline CDR1 SGHDT, CDR2 YYEEEE. The CDR3 has 15 residues. V was trimmed by 0 bases and J by 0 bases, leaving 8 bases between them. The CDR3, as DNA: TGTGCCAGCAGCTTGGAGCAGGGAAGCACAGATACGCAGTATTTT. It is translated as CASSLEQGSTDTQYF.

The V gene is TRBV6-5, the J gene TRBJ1-5, with TRBD1 as a possible D gene (5 bases). Germline CDR1 reads MNHEY; CDR2 reads SVGAGI. Trimming shortened V by 10 bases and J by 4 bases, and 20 bases separated the two germline ends. The CDR3 loop spans 15 amino acids. CDR3 nucleotide sequence: TGTGCCACCCTCTCTTCCGCAGGGCAAAATCAGCCCCAGCATTTT. This codes for CATLSSAGQNQPQHF.

This chain links TRBV29-1 with TRBJ1-1; 8 bases are shared with TRBD1. This CDR3 has 14 amino acids. Per the germline V gene, CDR1 is SQVTM and CDR2 is ANQGSEA. Trimming at V came to 8 bases and at J to 1 base, leaving 9 bases not matched to a gene. The CDR3 protein is CSLSPQGGNTEAFF. The CDR3 coding sequence is TGCAGCCTCTCACCACAGGGGGGGAACACTGAAGCTTTCTTT.

V and J are TRBV29-1 and TRBJ2-4; possible D gene TRBD2, 6 bases. The germline CDR1 and CDR2 sequences are SQVTM and ANQGSEA. The CDR3 totals 11 residues. V was trimmed by 5 bases and J by 6 bases, leaving 8 bases between them. The CDR3 reads CSVLGGNIQYF. The DNA of the CDR3 is TGCAGCGTTTTGGGGGGAAACATTCAGTACTTC.

This clone has just one count. The chain combines TRBV15 with TRBJ2-3; 9 positions agree with TRBD2. This CDR3 is 16 amino acids long. V shed 1 base, J shed 4 bases, and the junction held 6 bases outside the gene matches. Germline V lookup: CDR1 LNHNV, CDR2 YYDKDF (reference sequence). The CDR3 sequence: CATSRVLAGFADTQYF. CDR3 bases: TGTGCCACCAGCAGAGTCCTAGCGGGGTTCGCAGATACGCAGTATTTT.

The chain combines TRBV6-5 with TRBJ2-1, with D possibly TRBD2 on 5 matching bases. The CDR3 consists of 11 residues. The germline V gene has CDR1 MNHEY and CDR2 SVGAGI. The V end was cut by 8 bases, the J end by 3 bases, with 5 bases between. The CDR3: CASRGYNEQFF. The DNA of the CDR3 is TGTGCCAGCCGGGGCTACAATGAGCAGTTCTTC.

The genes are TRBV7-2 and TRBJ1-6, with a weak D call TRBD1 (6 bases). The CDR3 length is 15 residues. V was shortened by 4 bases and J by 5 bases, with 12 bases between the two germline ends. The germline gives CDR1 SGHTA, CDR2 FQGNSA. CDR3 DNA sequence: TGTGCCAGCAGCTCCGGGACACCGAATAATTCACCCCTCCACTTT. It encodes CASSSGTPNNSPLHF.